A single sample is the source of the 10 T cell receptor beta chains below, sequenced in a study of blood T cell repertoires in COVID-19 (dated by TCRdb to the early 2020s). The protocol used for the library was the immunoSEQ multiplex PCR assay. In its TCRdb copy, this immuneACCESS table keeps in-frame sequences only and misses some clones. Where compared with another copy, unresolved V genes explain less than half of these, and the others have no known cause. This sample gives 200,000 to 250,000 clones in total; 90% to 95% of them show up just once. The biggest ten clones account for around 1.2% of the sample. Sequencing was performed on peripheral blood. The receptor set was obtained from a man aged 25-45 years with acute or convalescent COVID-19.

The rearrangement links TRBV5-1 to TRBJ1-4; 10 bases agree with TRBD1. The germline V gene encodes CDR1 SGHRS and CDR2 YFSETQ. The V gene end was trimmed by 3 bases and the J gene end by 6 bases; junction bases not matched to a gene: 8. There are 16 residues in the CDR3. CDR3 amino acids: CASSSHRTGGDEKLFF. CDR3 sequence (DNA): TGCGCCAGCAGCTCTCACCGGACAGGGGGAGATGAAAAACTGTTTTTT.

This clone was detected a few times. V usage is TRBV10-1 and J usage is TRBJ2-7; 7 bases are shared with TRBD2. J lost 5 bases, V lost 4 bases, and 8 bases had no gene match. The CDR3 length is 14 residues. Germline CDR1 and CDR2: WNHNN and SYGVQD (reference sequence). CDR3 protein: CASSGPLGGNEQYF. CDR3 DNA sequence: TGCGCCAGCAGTGGCCCCCTGGGGGGGAACGAGCAGTACTTC.

This clone occurred a few times. The J gene is TRBJ1-5, the V gene TRBV15; 8 nucleotides match TRBD1. With 0 bases clipped from V and 7 bases from J, the junction kept 8 bases outside the gene matches. Germline V gives CDR1 LNHNV, CDR2 YYDKDF (reference sequence). The CDR3 totals 16 residues. CDR3 loop: CATSRDRRTGQQPQHF. CDR3 DNA: TGTGCCACCAGCAGAGATCGGAGGACAGGGCAACAGCCCCAGCATTTT. The full variable domain, completed using reference TRBV15 and TRBJ1-5, is DAMVIQNPRYQVTQFGKPVTLSCSQTLNHNVMYWYQQKSSQAPKLLFHYYDKDFNNEADTPDNFQSRRPNTSFCFLDIRSPGLGDTAMYLCATSRDRRTGQQPQHFGDGTRLSIL.

This chain's CDR3 is CASRQGGNEQYF. CDR3 sequence (DNA): TGTGCCAGTCGACAGGGGGGGAACGAGCAGTACTTC. The chain links TRBV19 to TRBJ2-7; 9 nucleotides agree with TRBD1. This CDR3 spans 12 amino acids. In germline, CDR1 is LNHDA, CDR2 SQIVND (reference sequence). V was clipped by 8 bases and J by 5 bases; unmatched bases: 4.

Details on this clone: The sample contains more than one DNA sequence encoding this CDR3. The chain carries TRBV9 and TRBJ2-1; D is possibly TRBD2 (6 bases). The V end lost 0 bases, the J end lost 2 bases, and 9 bases lay between the germline ends. Germline values: CDR1 SGDLS, CDR2 YYNGEE. CDR3 length: 15 residues. CDR3 sequence (DNA): TGTGCCAGCAGCGTAGCCACGGGGGCCTACAATGAGCAGTTCTTC. The encoded protein is CASSVATGAYNEQFF. The variable domain in full, with the rest retrieved from reference TRBV9 and TRBJ2-1, is DSGVTQTPKHLITATGQRVTLRCSPRSGDLSVYWYQQSLDQGLQFLIQYYNGEERAKGNILERFSAQQFPDLHSELNLSSLELGDSALYFCASSVATGAYNEQFFGPGTRLTVL.

This rearrangement joins TRBV28 to TRBJ1-5; D is ambiguous. V dropped 3 bases and J dropped 6 bases, with 12 bases sitting between them. The germline gives CDR1 MDHEN, CDR2 SYDVKM. The CDR3 spans 14 residues. CDR3 protein: CASSFQVAGQPQHF. CDR3 in DNA: TGTGCCAGCAGTTTTCAGGTTGCGGGTCAGCCCCAGCATTTT. The complete variable domain, with remaining parts taken from reference TRBV28 and TRBJ1-5, reads DVKVTQSSRYLVKRTGEKVFLECVQDMDHENMFWYRQDPGLGLRLIYFSYDVKMKEKGDIPEGYSVSREKKERFSLILESASTNQTSMYLCASSFQVAGQPQHFGDGTRLSIL.

The genes are TRBV5-8 and TRBJ1-4; perhaps TRBD1 as D (5 bases). Germline CDR1 is SGHTS and CDR2 is YDEGEE. The CDR3 has 15 residues. V was shortened by 3 bases and J by 6 bases, with 15 bases between the two germline ends. CDR3 sequence: CASSWRGPRDEKLFF. DNA of the CDR3: TGTGCCAGCAGCTGGAGGGGCCCCCGGGATGAAAAACTGTTTTTT.

This sequence joins TRBV9 and TRBJ2-1; 8 nucleotides match TRBD2. The CDR3 has 16 residues. V was clipped by 4 bases and J by 0 bases; unmatched bases: 6. Germline V gene lookup returns CDR1 SGDLS and CDR2 YYNGEE. The CDR3 sequence: CASSIGSGSSYNEQFF. The DNA of the CDR3 is TGTGCCAGCAGCATTGGGAGCGGGAGCTCCTACAATGAGCAGTTCTTC.

A single count supports this clone. The J gene is TRBJ2-3, the V gene TRBV24-1; TRBD2 matches 12 bases. The ends lost 2 bases at V and 5 bases at J; junction bases unmatched: 4. The CDR3 consists of 16 residues. From germline, CDR1 is KGHDR and CDR2 SFDVKD. CDR3 protein: CATSDSSSGRVDTQYF. The CDR3, as DNA: TGTGCCACCAGTGATTCCTCTAGCGGGAGGGTAGATACGCAGTATTTT.

Remarks on this clone: The junction departs from the called germline gene at one end, perhaps through a read error. The chain has TRBV20-1 and TRBJ1-1; D unclear. Germline lookup yields CDR1 DFQATT and CDR2 SNEGSKA (reference sequence). The CDR3 spans 11 residues. The CDR3 bases are TGCAGTGCTAGAGATGACGGAGTGGCCCCGTTT. It encodes CSARDDGVAPF.